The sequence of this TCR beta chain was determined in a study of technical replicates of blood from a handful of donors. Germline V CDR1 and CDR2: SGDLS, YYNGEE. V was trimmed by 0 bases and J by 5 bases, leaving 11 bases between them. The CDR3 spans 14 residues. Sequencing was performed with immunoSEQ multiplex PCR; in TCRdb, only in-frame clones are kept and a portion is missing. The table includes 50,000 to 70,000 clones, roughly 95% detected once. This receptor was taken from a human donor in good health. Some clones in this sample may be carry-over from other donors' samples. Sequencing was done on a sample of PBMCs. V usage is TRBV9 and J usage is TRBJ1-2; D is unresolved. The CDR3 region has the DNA TGTGCCAGCAGCGTAGGTTCGGTTTCATATGGCTACACCTTC. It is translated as CASSVGSVSYGYTF.